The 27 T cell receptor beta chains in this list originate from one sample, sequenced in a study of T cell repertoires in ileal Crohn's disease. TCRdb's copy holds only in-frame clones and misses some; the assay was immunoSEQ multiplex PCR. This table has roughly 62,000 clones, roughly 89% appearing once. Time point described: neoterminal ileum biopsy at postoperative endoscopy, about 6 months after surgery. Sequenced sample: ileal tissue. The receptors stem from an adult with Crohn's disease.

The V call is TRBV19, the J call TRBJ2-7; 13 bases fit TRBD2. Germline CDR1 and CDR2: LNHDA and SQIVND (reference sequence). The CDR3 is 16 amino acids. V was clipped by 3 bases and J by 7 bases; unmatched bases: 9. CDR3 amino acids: CASSMFGTSGNSEQYF. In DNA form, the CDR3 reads TGTGCCAGTAGTATGTTTGGGACTAGCGGGAATTCAGAGCAGTACTTC. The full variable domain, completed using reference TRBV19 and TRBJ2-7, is DGGITQSPKYLFRKEGQNVTLSCEQNLNHDAMYWYRQDPGQGLRLIYYSQIVNDFQKGDIAEGYSVSREKKESFPLTVTSAQKNPTAFYLCASSMFGTSGNSEQYFGPGTRLTVT.

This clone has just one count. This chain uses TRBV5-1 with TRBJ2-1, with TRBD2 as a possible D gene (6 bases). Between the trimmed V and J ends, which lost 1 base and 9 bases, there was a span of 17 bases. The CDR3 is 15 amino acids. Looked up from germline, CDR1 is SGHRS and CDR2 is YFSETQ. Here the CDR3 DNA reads TGCGCCAGCAGCTTGTCGCGGGATGGGTCCAGTGAGCAGTTCTTC. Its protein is CASSLSRDGSSEQFF.

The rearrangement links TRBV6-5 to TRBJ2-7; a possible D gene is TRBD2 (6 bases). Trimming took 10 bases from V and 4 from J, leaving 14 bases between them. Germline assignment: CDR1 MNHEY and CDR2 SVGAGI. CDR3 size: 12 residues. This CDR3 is CATTGGFYEQYV. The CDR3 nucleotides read TGTGCCACCACCGGGGGATTTTACGAGCAGTACGTC.

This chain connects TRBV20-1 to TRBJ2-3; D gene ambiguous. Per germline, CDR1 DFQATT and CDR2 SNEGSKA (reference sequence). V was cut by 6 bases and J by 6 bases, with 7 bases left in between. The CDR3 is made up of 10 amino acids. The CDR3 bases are TGCAGTGCGAGACGGGATACGCAGTATTTT. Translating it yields CSARRDTQYF.

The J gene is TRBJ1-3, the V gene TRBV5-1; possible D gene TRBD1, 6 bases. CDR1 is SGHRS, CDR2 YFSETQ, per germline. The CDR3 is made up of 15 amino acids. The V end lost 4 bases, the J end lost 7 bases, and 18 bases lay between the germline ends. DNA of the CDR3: TGCGCCAGCAGCAGGGCCATCGGGCAGGGGAACACCATATATTTT. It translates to CASSRAIGQGNTIYF.

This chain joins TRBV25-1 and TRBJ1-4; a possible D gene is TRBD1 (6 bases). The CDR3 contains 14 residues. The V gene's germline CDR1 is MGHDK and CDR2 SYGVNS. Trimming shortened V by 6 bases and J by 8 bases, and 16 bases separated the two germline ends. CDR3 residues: CASSTTGRGEKLFF. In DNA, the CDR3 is TGTGCCAGCAGCACTACAGGGAGGGGGGAAAAACTGTTTTTT.

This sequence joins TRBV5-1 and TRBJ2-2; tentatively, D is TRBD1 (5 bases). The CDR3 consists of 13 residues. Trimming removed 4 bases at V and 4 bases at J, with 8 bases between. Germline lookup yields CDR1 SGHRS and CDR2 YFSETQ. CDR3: CASSTDSTGELFF. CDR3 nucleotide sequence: TGCGCCAGCAGCACAGACAGCACCGGGGAGCTGTTTTTT.

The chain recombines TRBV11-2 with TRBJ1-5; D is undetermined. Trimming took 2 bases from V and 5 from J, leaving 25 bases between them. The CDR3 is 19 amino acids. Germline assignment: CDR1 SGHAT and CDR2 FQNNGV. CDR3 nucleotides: TGTGCCAGCAGCTTACCTGGGTTGGCGGCAGCCAGAACCTATCAGCCCCAGCATTTT. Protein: CASSLPGLAAARTYQPQHF.

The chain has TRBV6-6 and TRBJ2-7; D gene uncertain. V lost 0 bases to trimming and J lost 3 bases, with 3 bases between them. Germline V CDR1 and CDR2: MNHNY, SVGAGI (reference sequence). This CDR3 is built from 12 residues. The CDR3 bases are TGTGCCAGCAGTTACTCCGTCTACGAGCAGTACTTC. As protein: CASSYSVYEQYF.

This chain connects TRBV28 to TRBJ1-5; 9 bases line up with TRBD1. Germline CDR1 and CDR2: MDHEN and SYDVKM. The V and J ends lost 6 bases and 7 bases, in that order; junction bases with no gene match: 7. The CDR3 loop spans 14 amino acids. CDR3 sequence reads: CASRTGGDRQPQHF. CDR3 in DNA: TGTGCCAGCAGGACAGGGGGAGATCGGCAGCCCCAGCATTTT.

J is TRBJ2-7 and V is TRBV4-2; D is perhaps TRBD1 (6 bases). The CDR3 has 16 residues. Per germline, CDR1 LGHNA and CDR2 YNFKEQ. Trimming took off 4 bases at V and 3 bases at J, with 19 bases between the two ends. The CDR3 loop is CASSRQQGAENYEQYF. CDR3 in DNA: TGTGCCAGCAGCCGGCAACAGGGAGCGGAAAACTACGAGCAGTACTTC.

This CDR3 reads CASSNGQHNYGYTF. CDR3 nucleotides: TGTGCCAGCAGTAACGGACAGCATAACTATGGCTACACCTTC. J is TRBJ1-2 and V is TRBV5-6; perhaps TRBD1 as D (6 bases). Trimming cost V 5 bases and J 1 base, with 12 bases left between them. The CDR3 covers 14 residues. In germline, CDR1 is SGHDT, CDR2 YYEEEE.

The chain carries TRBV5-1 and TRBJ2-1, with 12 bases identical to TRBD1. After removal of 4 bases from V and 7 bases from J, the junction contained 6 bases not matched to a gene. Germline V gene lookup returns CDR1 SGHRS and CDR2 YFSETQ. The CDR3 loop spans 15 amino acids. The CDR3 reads CASSTGQGAENEQFF. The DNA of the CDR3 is TGCGCCAGCAGCACGGGACAGGGGGCTGAGAATGAGCAGTTCTTC.

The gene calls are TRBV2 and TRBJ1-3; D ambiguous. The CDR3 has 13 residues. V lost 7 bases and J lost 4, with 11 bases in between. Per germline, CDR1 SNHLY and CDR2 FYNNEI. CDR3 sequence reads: CASTEEAGNTIYF. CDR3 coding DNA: TGTGCCAGCACCGAGGAGGCGGGAAACACCATATATTTT.

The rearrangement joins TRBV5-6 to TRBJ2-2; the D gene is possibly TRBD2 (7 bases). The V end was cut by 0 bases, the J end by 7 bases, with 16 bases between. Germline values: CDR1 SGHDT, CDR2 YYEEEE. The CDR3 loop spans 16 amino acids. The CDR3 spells CASSLAGGGGRGELFF. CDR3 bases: TGTGCCAGCAGCTTGGCGGGCGGGGGCGGTCGCGGGGAGCTGTTTTTT. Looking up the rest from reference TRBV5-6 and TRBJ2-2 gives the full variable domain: DAGVTQSPTHLIKTRGQQVTLRCSPKSGHDTVSWYQQALGQGPQFIFQYYEEEERQRGNFPDRFSGHQFPNYSSELNVNALLLGDSALYLCASSLAGGGGRGELFFGEGSRLTVL.

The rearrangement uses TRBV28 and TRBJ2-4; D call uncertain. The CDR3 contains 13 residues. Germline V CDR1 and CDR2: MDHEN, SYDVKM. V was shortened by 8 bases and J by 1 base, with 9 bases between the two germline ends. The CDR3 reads CASYDTAKNIQYF. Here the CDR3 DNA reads TGTGCCAGCTACGACACGGCCAAAAACATTCAGTACTTC.

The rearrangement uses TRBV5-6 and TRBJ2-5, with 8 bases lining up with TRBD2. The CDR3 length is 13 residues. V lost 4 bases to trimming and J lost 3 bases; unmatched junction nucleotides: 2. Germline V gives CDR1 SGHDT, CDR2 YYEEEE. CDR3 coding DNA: TGTGCCAGCAGCACGGGACTAGAAGAGACCCAGTACTTC. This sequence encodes CASSTGLEETQYF.

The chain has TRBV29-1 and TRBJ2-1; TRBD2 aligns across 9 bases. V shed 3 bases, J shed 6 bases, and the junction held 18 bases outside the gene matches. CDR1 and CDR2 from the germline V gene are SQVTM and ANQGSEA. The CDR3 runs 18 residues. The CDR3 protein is CSVDGGWASGTRSNEQFF. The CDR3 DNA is TGCAGCGTTGACGGGGGTTGGGCTAGCGGGACACGCAGCAATGAGCAGTTCTTC.

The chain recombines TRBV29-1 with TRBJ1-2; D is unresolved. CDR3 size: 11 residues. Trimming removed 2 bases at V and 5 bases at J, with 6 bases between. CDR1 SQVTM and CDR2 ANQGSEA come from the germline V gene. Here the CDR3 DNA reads TGCAGCGTTGAAACAGCTTATGGCTACACCTTC. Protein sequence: CSVETAYGYTF. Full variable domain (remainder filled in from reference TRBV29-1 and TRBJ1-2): SAVISQKPSRDICQRGTSLTIQCQVDSQVTMMFWYRQQPGQSLTLIATANQGSEATYESGFVIDKFPISRPNLTFSTLTVSNMSPEDSSIYLCSVETAYGYTFGSGTRLTVV.

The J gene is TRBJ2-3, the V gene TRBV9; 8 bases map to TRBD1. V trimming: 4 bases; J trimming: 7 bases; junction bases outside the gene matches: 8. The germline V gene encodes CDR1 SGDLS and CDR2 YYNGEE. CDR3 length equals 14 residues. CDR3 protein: CASSPGTGAYTQYF. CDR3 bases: TGTGCCAGCAGCCCCGGGACAGGAGCATATACGCAGTATTTT.

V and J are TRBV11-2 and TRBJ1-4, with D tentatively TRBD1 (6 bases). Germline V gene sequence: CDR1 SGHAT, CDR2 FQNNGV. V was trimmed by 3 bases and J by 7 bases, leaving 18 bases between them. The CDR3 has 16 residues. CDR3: CASSFAGGRLIEKLFF. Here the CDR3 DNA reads TGTGCCAGCAGCTTCGCGGGGGGGCGCCTGATTGAAAAACTGTTTTTT.

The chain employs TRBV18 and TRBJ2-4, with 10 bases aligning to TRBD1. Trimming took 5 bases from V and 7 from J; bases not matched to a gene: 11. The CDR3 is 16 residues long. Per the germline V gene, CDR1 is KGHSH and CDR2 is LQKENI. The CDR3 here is CASSSRDRGIANIQYF. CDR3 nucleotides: TGTGCCAGCTCAAGCCGGGACAGGGGTATCGCGAACATTCAGTACTTC.

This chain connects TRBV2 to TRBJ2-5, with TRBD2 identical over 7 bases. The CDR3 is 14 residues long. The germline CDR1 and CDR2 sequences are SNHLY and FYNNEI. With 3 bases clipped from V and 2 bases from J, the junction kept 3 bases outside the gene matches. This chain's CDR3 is CASSEFGGQETQYF. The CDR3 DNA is TGTGCCAGCAGTGAGTTCGGGGGGCAAGAGACCCAGTACTTC.

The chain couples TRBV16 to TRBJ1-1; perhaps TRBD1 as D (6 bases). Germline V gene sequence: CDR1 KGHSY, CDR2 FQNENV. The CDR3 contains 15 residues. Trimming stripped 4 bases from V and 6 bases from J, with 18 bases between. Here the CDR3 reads CASSRGTGQRAEAFF. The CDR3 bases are TGTGCCAGCAGCCGAGGAACAGGGCAGAGGGCTGAAGCTTTCTTT.

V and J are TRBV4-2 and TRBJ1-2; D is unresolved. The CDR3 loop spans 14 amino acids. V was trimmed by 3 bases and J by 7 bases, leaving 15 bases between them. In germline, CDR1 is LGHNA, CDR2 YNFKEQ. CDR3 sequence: CASSHEDRRSGYTF. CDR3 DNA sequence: TGTGCCAGCAGCCACGAAGATCGGAGGAGTGGCTACACCTTC.

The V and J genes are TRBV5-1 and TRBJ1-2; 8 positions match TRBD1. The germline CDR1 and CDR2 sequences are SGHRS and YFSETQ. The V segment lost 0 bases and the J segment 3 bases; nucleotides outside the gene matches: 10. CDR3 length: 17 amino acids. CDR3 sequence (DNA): TGCGCCAGCAGCTTGGTCACAGGGGGTGCGGTACACTATGGCTACACCTTC. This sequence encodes CASSLVTGGAVHYGYTF. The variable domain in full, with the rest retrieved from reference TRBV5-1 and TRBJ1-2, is KAGVTQTPRYLIKTRGQQVTLSCSPISGHRSVSWYQQTPGQGLQFLFEYFSETQRNKGNFPGRFSGRQFSNSRSEMNVSTLELGDSALYLCASSLVTGGAVHYGYTFGSGTRLTVV.

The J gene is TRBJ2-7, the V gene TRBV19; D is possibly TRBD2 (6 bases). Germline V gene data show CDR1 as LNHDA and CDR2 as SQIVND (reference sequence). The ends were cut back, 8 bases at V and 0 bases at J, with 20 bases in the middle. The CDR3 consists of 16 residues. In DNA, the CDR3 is TGTGCCAGTGCGGACCCCGGGACTCCACTCTCCTACGAGCAGTACTTC. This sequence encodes CASADPGTPLSYEQYF. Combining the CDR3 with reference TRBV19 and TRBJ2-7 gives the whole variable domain DGGITQSPKYLFRKEGQNVTLSCEQNLNHDAMYWYRQDPGQGLRLIYYSQIVNDFQKGDIAEGYSVSREKKESFPLTVTSAQKNPTAFYLCASADPGTPLSYEQYFGPGTRLTVT.